A selection of T cell receptor beta chains follows, all from one sample in a study of shared clonotypes between healthy human individuals. Data came from immunoSEQ multiplex PCR; TCRdb stores just in-frame clones and leaves some out. The table includes hundreds of thousands of clones, over 60% detected once. Sequencing input: PBMCs. The receptors stem from a woman aged 40 to 50 in good health. Some clones in this sample may be carry-over from other donors' samples. The CDR3 runs from the conserved cysteine through the conserved F or W. The order of the fields is CDR3 protein, V gene, J gene.

CDR3aa: CASSRGTVTDTQYF
v_gene: TRBV5-4
j_gene: TRBJ2-3

CDR3aa: CSAPELYEQYF
v_gene: TRBV20-1
j_gene: NA

CDR3aa: CASSERQGPETQYF
v_gene: TRBV5-4
j_gene: TRBJ2-5

CDR3aa: CASNKLTGELFF
v_gene: TRBV19
j_gene: TRBJ2-2

CDR3aa: CASSQTGDGNQPQHF
v_gene: TRBV16
j_gene: TRBJ1-5

CDR3aa: CASSQVIGTSGQTSYNEQFF
v_gene: TRBV14
j_gene: TRBJ2-1

CDR3aa: CASSLQGGDYGYTF
v_gene: TRBV18
j_gene: TRBJ1-2

CDR3aa: CASSSSQGKGYEQYF
v_gene: TRBV7-2
j_gene: TRBJ2-7

CDR3aa: CASSDGSNYGYTF
v_gene: TRBV5-1
j_gene: TRBJ1-2

CDR3aa: CASSTRGRNSGNTIYF
v_gene: TRBV28
j_gene: TRBJ1-3

CDR3aa: CASSLVTNTEAFF
v_gene: TRBV7-3
j_gene: TRBJ1-1

CDR3aa: CASSLGLAGTNTGELFF
v_gene: TRBV5-6
j_gene: TRBJ2-2

CDR3aa: CASSTSGSQETQYF
v_gene: TRBV7-7
j_gene: TRBJ2-5

CDR3aa: CASSPLTGTQETQYF
v_gene: TRBV18
j_gene: TRBJ2-5

CDR3aa: CASSRQVSNQPQHF
v_gene: TRBV2
j_gene: TRBJ1-5

CDR3aa: CASSRGGTETQYF
v_gene: TRBV7-3
j_gene: TRBJ2-5

CDR3aa: CASSLSGTVSNTEAFF
v_gene: TRBV27
j_gene: TRBJ1-1

CDR3aa: CASSFVGVYGYTF
v_gene: TRBV28
j_gene: TRBJ1-2

CDR3aa: CAWRLAGGPRGETQYF
v_gene: TRBV30
j_gene: TRBJ2-5

CDR3aa: CAISGGTPTISGANVLTF
v_gene: TRBV10-3
j_gene: TRBJ2-6

CDR3aa: CASSPGTGRFNEQFF
v_gene: TRBV5-1
j_gene: TRBJ2-1

CDR3aa: CASTPGSGQETQYF
v_gene: TRBV25-1
j_gene: TRBJ2-5

CDR3aa: CAGLPTANTEAFF
v_gene: TRBV6-4
j_gene: TRBJ1-1

CDR3aa: CASSPDRVSYEQYF
v_gene: TRBV7-8
j_gene: TRBJ2-7

CDR3aa: CASSPGLTNTGELFF
v_gene: TRBV5-4
j_gene: TRBJ2-2

CDR3aa: CAISDPGSYNEQFF
v_gene: TRBV10-3
j_gene: TRBJ2-1

CDR3aa: CASSPPGQQNTEAFF
v_gene: TRBV18
j_gene: TRBJ1-1

CDR3aa: CASSYEGTGELFF
v_gene: TRBV7-2
j_gene: TRBJ2-2

CDR3aa: CASSESSGRAVEQCF
v_gene: TRBV2
j_gene: TRBJ2-7

CDR3aa: CASSVGGPYNEQFF
v_gene: TRBV25-1
j_gene: TRBJ2-1

CDR3aa: CASCPGQNSYEQYF
v_gene: TRBV5-1
j_gene: TRBJ2-7

CDR3aa: CASWFRAASQETQYF
v_gene: TRBV6-6
j_gene: TRBJ2-5

CDR3aa: CASSQPFSDPSSYNEQFF
v_gene: TRBV5-6
j_gene: TRBJ2-1

CDR3aa: CASSPLGIGWGYTF
v_gene: TRBV7-2
j_gene: TRBJ1-2

CDR3aa: CASSLRTNRRETQYF
v_gene: TRBV27
j_gene: TRBJ2-5

CDR3aa: CSVGQTGGNEKLFF
v_gene: TRBV29-1
j_gene: TRBJ1-4

CDR3aa: CASSGVAGGGLQQFF
v_gene: TRBV9
j_gene: TRBJ2-1

CDR3aa: CASSLAGSGREGMDTQYF
v_gene: TRBV7-9
j_gene: TRBJ2-3

CDR3aa: CASSSGSGANVLTF
v_gene: TRBV28
j_gene: TRBJ2-6

CDR3aa: CASSQRLAGQYF
v_gene: TRBV28
j_gene: TRBJ2-3

CDR3aa: CASSPDLSSYNEQFF
v_gene: TRBV6-5
j_gene: TRBJ2-1

CDR3aa: CASTEDSANTGGLFF
v_gene: TRBV28
j_gene: TRBJ2-2

CDR3aa: CASSLASGTSTDTQYF
v_gene: TRBV5-1
j_gene: TRBJ2-3

CDR3aa: CASSNYWDNSDYEQYF
v_gene: TRBV6-6
j_gene: TRBJ2-7

CDR3aa: CASSETGLYGYTF
v_gene: TRBV2
j_gene: TRBJ1-2

CDR3aa: CASSEPGGRIVF
v_gene: TRBV2
j_gene: TRBJ2-1

CDR3aa: CAWCRGLNTEAFF
v_gene: TRBV30
j_gene: TRBJ1-1

CDR3aa: CASSLGESYEQYF
v_gene: TRBV28
j_gene: TRBJ2-7